The next 8 T cell receptor beta chains were all read from a single sample in a study of untreated major depressive disorder. Generated by immunoSEQ multiplex PCR, the TCRdb table keeps only in-frame clones and is missing some. This sample has tens of thousands of clones, with 80% to 95% found just once. The sample was CD4+ T cells from PBMCs. These receptor sequences come from a man aged 30 to 45 in good health.

The chain recombines TRBV25-1 with TRBJ2-3; TRBD2 agrees at 8 bases. The germline V gene encodes CDR1 MGHDK and CDR2 SYGVNS. The ends lost 3 bases at V and 5 bases at J; junction bases unmatched: 7. The CDR3 runs 15 residues. Here the CDR3 DNA reads TGTGCCAGCAGTGAGGGGTTGGCGGGAGGAGATACGCAGTATTTT. Encoded protein: CASSEGLAGGDTQYF.

This chain connects TRBV27 to TRBJ2-1, with TRBD2 matching over 9 bases. Germline-derived CDR1 and CDR2 are MNHEY and SMNVEV (reference sequence). The CDR3 contains 15 residues. The junction had 6 bases not matched to a gene; V was cut back by 5 bases and J by 4 bases. CDR3 sequence reads: CASSLQTSGYNEQFF. CDR3 bases: TGTGCCAGCAGTCTCCAGACTAGCGGTTACAATGAGCAGTTCTTC.

This sequence joins TRBV18 and TRBJ2-1, with D possibly matching TRBD2 (7 bases). V gave up 3 bases and J gave up 2 bases, with 8 bases separating them. Germline CDR1 KGHSH, CDR2 LQKENI. The CDR3 covers 14 residues. The CDR3 nucleotides read TGTGCCAGCTCACCGGGGGGGCCCTACAATGAGCAGTTCTTC. Its translation: CASSPGGPYNEQFF. The variable domain in full, with the rest retrieved from reference TRBV18 and TRBJ2-1, is NAGVMQNPRHLVRRRGQEARLRCSPMKGHSHVYWYRQLPEEGLKFMVYLQKENIIDESGMPKERFSAEFPKEGPSILRIQQVVRGDSAAYFCASSPGGPYNEQFFGPGTRLTVL.

This chain connects TRBV9 to TRBJ2-7; 7 nucleotides agree with TRBD2. Germline lookup yields CDR1 SGDLS and CDR2 YYNGEE. CDR3 length: 15 amino acids. V was clipped by 0 bases and J by 3 bases; unmatched bases: 6. CDR3: CASSVGGSGFYEQYF. The CDR3 region has the DNA TGTGCCAGCAGCGTAGGGGGTAGCGGGTTCTACGAGCAGTACTTC. Together with reference TRBV9 and TRBJ2-7, the CDR3 gives the full variable domain: DSGVTQTPKHLITATGQRVTLRCSPRSGDLSVYWYQQSLDQGLQFLIQYYNGEERAKGNILERFSAQQFPDLHSELNLSSLELGDSALYFCASSVGGSGFYEQYFGPGTRLTVT.

The chain carries TRBV5-4 and TRBJ2-1, with D tentatively TRBD1 or TRBD2 (5 bases each). The V end lost 4 bases, the J end lost 6 bases, and 14 bases lay between the germline ends. The CDR3 length is 14 residues. CDR1 is SGHNT and CDR2 is YYREEE in the germline V gene (reference sequence). This CDR3 reads CASSLSGRFNEQFF. Here the CDR3 DNA reads TGTGCCAGCAGCCTGTCGGGGCGGTTCAATGAGCAGTTCTTC.

Worth noting for this clone: One junction end disagrees with the germline gene, perhaps due to a read error. This rearrangement joins TRBV5-1 to TRBJ2-1, with 10 bases lining up with TRBD2. The CDR3 covers 15 residues. Germline CDR1 and CDR2: SGHRS and YFSETQ. CDR3 loop: CASSPRLAGESGGLF. The CDR3 region has the DNA TGCGCCAGCAGCCCTCGACTAGCGGGTGAATCTGGGGGGCTCTTC.

The V gene is TRBV5-4, the J gene TRBJ2-7; 8 nucleotides line up with TRBD1. Per germline, CDR1 SGHNT and CDR2 YYREEE (reference sequence). The CDR3 is 14 residues long. The junction had 6 bases not matched to a gene; V was cut back by 4 bases and J by 3 bases. In nucleotides, the CDR3 is TGTGCCAGCAGCACAAAGACAGGGGACTACGAGCAGTACTTC. Translated: CASSTKTGDYEQYF.

The rearrangement uses TRBV7-2 and TRBJ2-5; D is perhaps TRBD2 (6 bases). The CDR3 runs to 13 residues. V lost 1 base, J lost 4 bases, and 7 bases lay in between. CDR1 is SGHTA and CDR2 is FQGNSA in the germline V gene. The CDR3, as DNA: TGTGCCAGCAGCTTAGGGAGGGTAGAGACCCAGTACTTC. This translates into CASSLGRVETQYF. Full variable domain (outside the CDR3, taken from reference TRBV7-2 and TRBJ2-5): GAGVSQSPSNKVTEKGKDVELRCDPISGHTALYWYRQSLGQGLEFLIYFQGNSAPDKSGLPSDRFSAERTGGSVSTLTIQRTQQEDSAVYLCASSLGRVETQYFGPGTRLLVL.